The 17 T cell receptor beta chains listed next were all sequenced from one sample in a study of tumor-infiltrating lymphocytes in primary liver carcinoma. TCR beta cDNA was made from 450 to 600 ng total RNA with a constant-region primer. Libraries covering TCR beta were generated through three nested multiplex PCR rounds (using a slightly modified ARM-PCR). Both of the initial two PCR rounds ran for 10 cycles and employed TRBV1-TRBV30 forward primers alongside a C-beta reverse primer. MiXCR, applied by TCRdb to the multiplex PCR reads, yields one record per CDR3 protein. The repertoire consists of 80,000 to 100,000 distinct CDR3 sequences, with around 68% occurring once and the leading ten covering around 30%. From around 18-30 mg of unsorted bulk tissue, DNA and RNA were co-extracted together. Sample: tumor-adjacent normal liver tissue. These receptors were collected from a man between 35 and 55 years old with primary liver carcinoma and hepatitis B virus infection.

Details on this clonotype: One end of the junction varies from germline; a read error may be responsible. The chain is built from TRBV11-2 and TRBJ2-7; TRBD2 matches 7 bases. The CDR3 runs to 15 residues. Germline CDR1 is SGHAT and CDR2 is FQNNGV. CDR3 DNA sequence: TGTGCCAGCAGTCAGAGCGGGGCCAGTTCCTGCGAGCAGTACTTC. This codes for CASSQSGASSCEQYF.

On this clonotype: Mismatch with germline at one junction end may stem from a read error. This chain connects TRBV5-1 to TRBJ2-7; D unclear. Per the germline V gene, CDR1 is SGHRS and CDR2 is YFSETQ. The CDR3 length is 15 residues. The CDR3 sequence is CASGLGITGFYEQYF. DNA for the CDR3: TGCGCCAGCGGCTTGGGAATAACGGGTTTCTACGAGCAGTACTTC.

This clonotype has ten or more counts. The V gene is TRBV10-2, the J gene TRBJ2-2, with TRBD1 as a possible D gene (7 bases). Germline CDR1 reads WSHSY; CDR2 reads SAAADI. The V end was cut by 5 bases, the J end by 4 bases, with 14 bases between. The CDR3 contains 15 residues. The CDR3 region is CASSRRGPPTGELFF. Written as DNA, the CDR3 is TGCGCCAGCAGTAGGAGGGGGCCTCCCACCGGGGAGCTGTTTTTT.

This chain links TRBV11-1 with TRBJ2-3; 7 nucleotides align to TRBD1. V dropped 6 bases and J dropped 4; count of bases not matched to a gene: 13. Germline loops: CDR1 SGHAT, CDR2 FQDESV (reference sequence). CDR3 size: 16 residues. CDR3 nucleotides: TGTGCCAGCAGTACCGCAAAGGGGGCCCAAGCAGATACGCAGTATTTT. The encoded protein is CASSTAKGAQADTQYF.

The CDR3 DNA is TGTGCCAGCAGACGGGGACCCTGCGTGAACACCGGGGAGCTGTTTTTT. This encodes CASRRGPCVNTGELFF. This chain uses TRBV5-5 with TRBJ2-2; perhaps D is TRBD1 or TRBD2 (5 bases each). The CDR3 consists of 16 residues. Germline-derived CDR1 and CDR2 are SGHKS and YYEKEE (reference sequence). V lost 5 bases, J lost 1 base, and 15 bases lay in between.

As regards this clonotype: The conserved phenylalanine or tryptophan is not found at the CDR3 terminus, so this likely reflects a read error. The J gene is TRBJ1-1, the V gene TRBV11-1; TRBD1 agrees at 7 bases. This CDR3 comprises 14 residues. Looked up from germline, CDR1 is SGHAT and CDR2 is FQDESV (reference sequence). This CDR3 reads CASSPGQTNIEAFI. CDR3 sequence (DNA): TGTGCCAGCAGCCCGGGACAGACGAACATTGAAGCTTTCATT.

Concerning this clonotype itself: The junction shows a germline mismatch at one end, possibly a read error. This chain links TRBV5-1 with TRBJ1-1, with no clear D. Looked up from germline, CDR1 is SGHRS and CDR2 is YFSETQ. The CDR3 sequence is 14 residues long. The chain's CDR3 is CANSFMGLNTEALF. The CDR3 nucleotides read TGCGCCAACAGCTTTATGGGATTGAACACTGAAGCTCTCTTT.

This chain joins TRBV5-5 and TRBJ2-5; D gene unclear. The CDR3 sequence is 15 residues long. Germline CDR1 and CDR2: SGHKS and YYEKEE (reference sequence). V lost 6 bases and J lost 1, with 16 bases in between. As DNA, the CDR3 is TGTGCCAGCAATACGGACGGTACCTTCCAAGAGACCCAGTACTTC. Encoded protein: CASNTDGTFQETQYF.

This clonotype was detected ten times or more. This sequence joins TRBV6-5 and TRBJ2-3; D is ambiguous. With 6 bases removed from V and 3 bases from J, the gap between germline ends came to 16 bases. The germline CDR1 and CDR2 sequences are MNHEY and SVGAGI. This CDR3 is built from 15 residues. CDR3 amino acids: CASSQAGFGTDTQYF. DNA of the CDR3: TGTGCCAGCAGCCAAGCAGGTTTTGGGACAGATACGCAGTATTTT.

This clonotype was seen only a few times. The chain carries TRBV5-4 and TRBJ2-1; no reliable D call. Trimming took 0 bases from V and 2 from J, leaving 9 bases between them. The CDR3 spans 15 residues. From germline, CDR1 is SGHNT and CDR2 YYREEE (reference sequence). Here the CDR3 DNA reads TGTGCCAGCAGCTTGGAACTACTTACCTACAATGAGCAGTTCTTC. This sequence encodes CASSLELLTYNEQFF.

Turning to this clonotype: This CDR3 fails to terminate in the conserved phenylalanine or tryptophan, so it likely reflects a read error. The V and J genes are TRBV29-1 and TRBJ2-3; 13 positions agree with TRBD2. Germline assignment: CDR1 SQVTM and CDR2 ANQGSEA. The CDR3 has 14 residues. CDR3 loop: CSVGLAGDTDTQYS. DNA for the CDR3: TGTAGCGTCGGACTAGCGGGAGACACAGATACGCAGTATTCT.

Regarding this clonotype: Being one base from a much bigger clone, this may be a read error. V gene TRBV29-1 combines with J gene TRBJ2-1; 12 nucleotides align to TRBD2. The CDR3 runs 13 residues. CDR1 SQVTM and CDR2 ANQGSEA come from the germline V gene. CDR3 region: CSASTSGRERQLF. The CDR3 DNA reads as TGCAGCGCTTCGACTAGCGGGAGAGAAAGGCAGCTCTTC.

About this clonotype: One junction end does not reproduce the germline sequence, and a read error may be involved. The V call is TRBV11-2, the J call TRBJ2-2, with D possibly TRBD1 on 8 matching bases. The CDR3 is made up of 15 amino acids. The germline V gene has CDR1 SGHAT and CDR2 FQNNGV. CDR3 coding DNA: TGTGCCAGCGGCAAAGGACAGGGAGGGACCGGGGAGCTATTTTTT. Its translation: CASGKGQGGTGELFF.

A word on this clonotype: A read error is possible here, since a much larger clone lies one base away. The chain joins TRBV5-1 to TRBJ2-3, with 9 bases lining up with TRBD2. V lost 0 bases and J lost 4; bases outside the gene matches: 6. The V gene's germline CDR1 is SGHRS and CDR2 YFSETQ. CDR3 size: 16 residues. The CDR3 DNA reads as TGCGCCAGCAGCTTGGTTGGCGGGAGGGCGTCAGATACGCAGTATTTT. Protein: CASSLVGGRASDTQYF. The full variable domain, rest sourced from reference TRBV5-1 and TRBJ2-3, is KAGVTQTPRYLIKTRGQQVTLSCSPISGHRSVSWYQQTPGQGLQFLFEYFSETQRNKGNFPGRFSGRQFSNSRSEMNVSTLELGDSALYLCASSLVGGRASDTQYFGPGTRLTVL.

A word on this clonotype: As the CDR3 is not closed by the conserved phenylalanine or tryptophan, this likely results from a read error. The limits of the CDR3 on the DNA are not certain, so only TCRdb's listed CDR3 is given. The CDR3 reads CASSLRGERYL. The V and J genes are TRBV13 and TRBJ2-7; the table's D call of TRBD1 was not tested on the DNA. Germline CDR1 reads PRHDT; CDR2 reads FYEKMQ (reference sequence). Both ends counted, the CDR3 spans 11 residues.

This clonotype was detected once. A junction boundary mismatches the germline segment, possibly from a read error. The rearrangement uses TRBV12-3 or TRBV12-4 and TRBJ2-7; the D gene is possibly TRBD2 (5 bases). CDR3 length equals 14 residues. The CDR3 DNA sequence: TGTGCCGGCAGTTTACATGGAGAGGGCTACGTGCAGTACTTC. It yields the protein CAGSLHGEGYVQYF.

On this clonotype: A read error may explain this, as a much larger clone is one base away. The chain joins TRBV10-3 to TRBJ2-1; 10 nucleotides match TRBD2. The V gene end was trimmed by 11 bases and the J gene end by 8 bases; junction bases not matched to a gene: 15. The CDR3 length is 15 residues. The germline CDR1 and CDR2 sequences are ENHRY and SYGVKD. The CDR3 loop is CAAPHSAGGPDEQFF. The CDR3 DNA follows: TGTGCCGCCCCACACTCAGCGGGAGGGCCAGATGAGCAGTTCTTC.